This T cell receptor (beta chain) was obtained from a study of shared clonotypes between healthy human individuals. Study information: Researchers assigned three CD4 naive, three CD4 memory, two CD8 naive and one CD8 memory plate to each donor. Points from the study as a whole: Across subsets, estimated richness was generally greater for naive than for memory populations.

Profiled with immunoSEQ multiplex PCR; TCRdb holds only in-frame clones, not every one. Here the sample spans almost 750,000 clones, roughly two thirds being singletons. The CDR3 is 16 amino acids. After removal of 2 bases from V and 5 bases from J, the junction contained 12 bases not matched to a gene. In germline, CDR1 is SGHDT, CDR2 YYEEEE. Turning to this clone: The antigen is unknown.

This chain links TRBV5-6 with TRBJ2-5; 7 nucleotides align to TRBD2. The sequence was collected from a woman aged 25 to 39 in good health. Sequenced sample: memory CD4+ T cells sorted from blood. Sample subset: CD45RA-negative fraction. The DNA of the CDR3 is TGTGCCAGCAGCTTTTTGCTGCGCGGGAGTGGGGAGACCCAGTACTTC. Its protein is CASSFLLRGSGETQYF.